The rows below give T cell receptor beta chains drawn from one sample of a study of blood T cell repertoires in COVID-19. The table came from immunoSEQ multiplex PCR; TCRdb's copy has only in-frame clones and leaves some out. Among approximately 86,000 clones listed, about 89% were seen once. Input material: peripheral blood. The source is a man aged 45-65 years with acute or convalescent COVID-19. CDR3s include the opening cysteine and the closing phenylalanine or tryptophan. D genes are given only for firm matches. A clone size is listed for some rows: how often the clone was seen (once, few, many), or a class if it is expanded.

cdr3_aa: CASSLQGFNQPQHF
cdr3_nt: TGTGCCAGCAGTTTACAGGGATTCAATCAGCCCCAGCATTTT
d_call: NA
v_call: TRBV27
j_call: TRBJ1-5
clone_size: NA

cdr3_aa: CASRTSDNQETQYF
cdr3_nt: TGCGCCAGCCGCACTAGCGACAACCAAGAGACCCAGTACTTC
d_call: TRBD2
v_call: TRBV5-1
j_call: TRBJ2-5
clone_size: once

cdr3_aa: CASRGNGVYEQYF
cdr3_nt: TGTGCCAGCAGGGGGAACGGGGTCTACGAGCAGTACTTC
d_call: NA
v_call: TRBV2
j_call: TRBJ2-7
clone_size: NA

cdr3_aa: CASSSDRATEAFF
cdr3_nt: TGTGCCAGCAGCTCGGACAGGGCCACTGAAGCTTTCTTT
d_call: TRBD1
v_call: TRBV7-3
j_call: TRBJ1-1
clone_size: NA

cdr3_aa: CASSKDFRGTGELFF
cdr3_nt: TGTGCCAGCAGCAAAGATTTTCGAGGAACCGGGGAGCTGTTTTTT
d_call: NA
v_call: TRBV21-1
j_call: TRBJ2-2
clone_size: NA

cdr3_aa: CASSRPSGGLQETQYF
cdr3_nt: TGTGCCAGCAGCCGCCCTAGCGGGGGACTCCAAGAGACCCAGTACTTC
d_call: TRBD2
v_call: TRBV5-4
j_call: TRBJ2-5
clone_size: NA

cdr3_aa: CASSSADWLSTGELFF
cdr3_nt: TGTGCCAGCAGTTCCGCGGACTGGCTAAGTACCGGGGAGCTGTTTTTT
d_call: NA
v_call: TRBV28
j_call: TRBJ2-2
clone_size: NA

cdr3_aa: CACDSPGTGGNSPLHF
cdr3_nt: TGTGCCTGTGACTCTCCCGGGACAGGGGGAAATTCACCCCTCCACTTT
d_call: TRBD1
v_call: TRBV30
j_call: TRBJ1-6
clone_size: NA

cdr3_aa: CASLHRFDRPSGNTIYF
cdr3_nt: TGTGCCAGCCTCCACAGGTTTGACAGGCCCTCTGGAAACACCATATATTTT
d_call: NA
v_call: TRBV19
j_call: TRBJ1-3
clone_size: NA

cdr3_aa: CASSIGGAGPGNTIYF
cdr3_nt: TGTGCCAGCAGCATTGGGGGGGCTGGCCCTGGAAACACCATATATTTT
d_call: NA
v_call: TRBV7-3
j_call: TRBJ1-3
clone_size: NA

cdr3_aa: CASSLGREAEQFF
cdr3_nt: TGTGCCAGCAGCTTAGGTAGGGAGGCTGAGCAGTTCTTC
d_call: NA
v_call: TRBV7-8
j_call: TRBJ2-1
clone_size: NA

cdr3_aa: CAWRTAPGQPQHF
cdr3_nt: TGTGCCTGGAGGACGGCCCCGGGACAGCCCCAGCATTTT
d_call: NA
v_call: TRBV30
j_call: TRBJ1-5
clone_size: NA

cdr3_aa: CATSRVTGMNTEAFF
cdr3_nt: TGTGCCACCAGCAGAGTAACGGGGATGAACACTGAAGCTTTCTTT
d_call: NA
v_call: TRBV15
j_call: TRBJ1-1
clone_size: NA

cdr3_aa: CASSQVRLATNIQYF
cdr3_nt: TGTGCCAGCAGCCAAGTTCGACTAGCGACCAACATTCAGTACTTC
d_call: TRBD2
v_call: TRBV3-1/TRBV3-2
j_call: TRBJ2-4
clone_size: once

cdr3_aa: CATSLLTSNYGYTF
cdr3_nt: TGTGCCACCAGCCTTCTGACATCTAACTATGGCTACACCTTC
d_call: NA
v_call: TRBV15
j_call: TRBJ1-2
clone_size: NA

cdr3_aa: CASSYSGTANYGYTF
cdr3_nt: TGTGCCAGCAGTTACTCTGGGACAGCTAACTATGGCTACACCTTC
d_call: TRBD1
v_call: TRBV6-5
j_call: TRBJ1-2
clone_size: NA

cdr3_aa: CASREGTARAPLHF
cdr3_nt: TGTGCCAGCAGAGAGGGGACAGCCCGTGCACCCCTCCACTTT
d_call: TRBD1
v_call: TRBV5-4
j_call: TRBJ1-6
clone_size: NA

cdr3_aa: CAWDRGRVGDQPQHF
cdr3_nt: TGTGCCTGGGACAGGGGTCGGGTTGGGGACCAGCCCCAGCATTTT
d_call: TRBD1
v_call: TRBV30
j_call: TRBJ1-5
clone_size: once

cdr3_aa: CASSPLGRVNTEAFF
cdr3_nt: TGTGCCAGCAGTCCTCTTGGCAGGGTTAACACTGAAGCTTTCTTT
d_call: NA
v_call: TRBV27
j_call: TRBJ1-1
clone_size: NA

cdr3_aa: CASSKSFDRAYGYTF
cdr3_nt: TGTGCCAGTAGTAAATCGTTTGACAGGGCCTATGGCTACACCTTC
d_call: TRBD1
v_call: TRBV19
j_call: TRBJ1-2
clone_size: NA

cdr3_aa: CASSLGIAWDSYNEQFF
cdr3_nt: TGCGCCAGCAGCTTGGGTATAGCGTGGGACTCCTACAATGAGCAGTTCTTC
d_call: NA
v_call: TRBV5-1
j_call: TRBJ2-1
clone_size: NA

cdr3_aa: CASSQGTSGGAQTGELFF
cdr3_nt: TGTGCCAGCAGCCAGGGGACTAGCGGGGGGGCCCAAACCGGGGAGCTGTTTTTT
d_call: TRBD2
v_call: TRBV11-3
j_call: TRBJ2-2
clone_size: NA

cdr3_aa: CASSLGGENEQFF
cdr3_nt: TGTGCCAGCAGCCTTGGGGGGGAGAATGAGCAGTTCTTC
d_call: TRBD2
v_call: TRBV3-1/TRBV3-2
j_call: TRBJ2-1
clone_size: NA

cdr3_aa: CASSLGGGTPLHF
cdr3_nt: TGTGCCAGCAGTTTGGGGGGGGGAACGCCCCTCCACTTT
d_call: NA
v_call: TRBV12-3/TRBV12-4
j_call: TRBJ1-6
clone_size: NA

cdr3_aa: CASSTTITSRTGLGYTF
cdr3_nt: TGTGCCAGCAGCACTACTATAACGTCAAGGACAGGTTTGGGCTACACCTTC
d_call: NA
v_call: TRBV21-1
j_call: TRBJ1-2
clone_size: NA

cdr3_aa: CASSSDSRGLGLAEAFF
cdr3_nt: TGTGCCAGCAGTTCCGACTCCAGGGGGTTGGGCCTTGCTGAAGCTTTCTTT
d_call: TRBD1
v_call: TRBV28
j_call: TRBJ1-1
clone_size: NA

cdr3_aa: CASAPEGGTANEKLFF
cdr3_nt: TGCGCCAGCGCCCCGGAGGGGGGGACGGCTAATGAAAAACTGTTTTTT
d_call: NA
v_call: TRBV5-1
j_call: TRBJ1-4
clone_size: NA

cdr3_aa: CASSLVAGGFSGNTIYF
cdr3_nt: TGCGCCAGCAGCTTGGTGGCAGGGGGCTTCTCTGGAAACACCATATATTTT
d_call: TRBD1
v_call: TRBV5-1
j_call: TRBJ1-3
clone_size: NA

cdr3_aa: CASSHKSYTGNTIYF
cdr3_nt: TGTGCCAGCAGCCATAAGTCGTACACTGGAAACACCATATATTTT
d_call: NA
v_call: TRBV11-1
j_call: TRBJ1-3
clone_size: NA

cdr3_aa: CASKPAGTVRADTQYF
cdr3_nt: TGTGCCAGCAAACCCGCCGGGACAGTAAGGGCAGATACGCAGTATTTT
d_call: TRBD1
v_call: TRBV11-1
j_call: TRBJ2-3
clone_size: NA

cdr3_aa: CASSLRTSTDTQYF
cdr3_nt: TGCGCCAGCAGCTTGAGGACTAGCACAGATACGCAGTATTTT
d_call: NA
v_call: TRBV5-1
j_call: TRBJ2-3
clone_size: NA

cdr3_aa: CASSTPRWGGYTF
cdr3_nt: TGTGCCAGCAGCACCCCCAGATGGGGCGGCTACACCTTC
d_call: NA
v_call: TRBV7-9
j_call: TRBJ1-2
clone_size: NA

cdr3_aa: CASSSDRGTCQPQHF
cdr3_nt: TGTGCCAGCAGCTCGGACAGGGGAACTTGTCAGCCCCAGCATTTT
d_call: NA
v_call: TRBV12-1
j_call: TRBJ1-5
clone_size: NA

cdr3_aa: CASSDRDIYNEQFF
cdr3_nt: TGTGCCAGCAGTGACCGGGACATCTACAATGAGCAGTTCTTC
d_call: NA
v_call: TRBV2
j_call: TRBJ2-1
clone_size: NA

cdr3_aa: CASSTGQGRKTQYF
cdr3_nt: TGTGCCAGCAGTACCGGACAGGGGAGAAAGACCCAGTACTTC
d_call: TRBD1
v_call: TRBV6-5
j_call: TRBJ2-5
clone_size: NA

cdr3_aa: CASSQEGALTEAFF
cdr3_nt: TGTGCCAGCAGCCAGGAGGGGGCGCTCACTGAAGCTTTCTTT
d_call: TRBD1
v_call: TRBV4-2
j_call: TRBJ1-1
clone_size: NA

cdr3_aa: CASSLGQGANEKLFF
cdr3_nt: TGTGCCAGCAGCCTCGGACAGGGGGCTAATGAAAAACTGTTTTTT
d_call: TRBD1
v_call: TRBV3-1/TRBV3-2
j_call: TRBJ1-4
clone_size: NA